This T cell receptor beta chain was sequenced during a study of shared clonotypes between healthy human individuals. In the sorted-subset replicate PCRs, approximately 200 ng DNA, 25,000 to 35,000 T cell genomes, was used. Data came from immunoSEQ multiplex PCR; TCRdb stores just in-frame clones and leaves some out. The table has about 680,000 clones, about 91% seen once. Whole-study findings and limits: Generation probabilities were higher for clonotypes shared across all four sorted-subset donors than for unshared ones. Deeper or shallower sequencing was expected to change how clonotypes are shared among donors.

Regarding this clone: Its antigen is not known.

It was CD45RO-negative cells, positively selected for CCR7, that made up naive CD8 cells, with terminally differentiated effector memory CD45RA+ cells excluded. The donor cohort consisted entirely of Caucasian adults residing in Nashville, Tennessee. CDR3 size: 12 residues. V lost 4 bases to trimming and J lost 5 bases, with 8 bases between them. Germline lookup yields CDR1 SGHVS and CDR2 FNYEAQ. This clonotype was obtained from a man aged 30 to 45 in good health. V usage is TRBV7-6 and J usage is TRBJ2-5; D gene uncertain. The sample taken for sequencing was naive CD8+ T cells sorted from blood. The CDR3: CASSSVGETQYF. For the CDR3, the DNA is TGTGCCAGCAGCTCCGTTGGGGAGACCCAGTACTTC.